These 13 T cell receptor beta chains were sequenced from one sample in a study of OX40 agonist ivuxolimab in advanced cancers. To prepare the library, the immunoSEQ multiplex PCR assay was applied. TCRdb mirrors the immuneACCESS table, restricted to in-frame sequences. Some clones are absent from its copies; in checked studies, under half trace to an unresolved V gene, and the reason for the others is unknown. The sample table records some 70,000 clones; 65% to 90% of these occur just once. Together, the top ten hold approximately 1.5% of the sample. Sequenced here: CD4+ or CD8+ T cells sorted from blood, sampled in a trial of the OX40 agonist ivuxolimab. All receptors come from an adult with an advanced solid tumor such as melanoma, head and neck, liver or kidney cancer.

Remarks on this clone: A much larger clone lies a single base off, so this may be a read error. This sequence joins TRBV6-5 and TRBJ1-5; the D gene is possibly TRBD1 (5 bases). The CDR3 totals 16 residues. V was trimmed by 3 bases and J by 4 bases, leaving 16 bases between them. Per germline, CDR1 MNHEY and CDR2 SVGAGI. CDR3 amino acids: CASSYFGAGRNQPQHF. DNA for the CDR3: TGTGCCAGCAGTTATTTTGGGGCAGGGAGAAATCAGCCCCAGCATTTT.

The rearrangement joins TRBV7-2 to TRBJ2-5; 8 bases match TRBD2. V shed 10 bases, J shed 5 bases, and the junction held 15 bases outside the gene matches. The CDR3 spans 15 residues. Germline CDR1 SGHTA, CDR2 FQGNSA. CDR3: CATKEVSGDGETQYF. The CDR3 bases are TGTGCCACAAAGGAAGTTAGCGGGGACGGGGAGACCCAGTACTTC.

A remark on this clone: The sample carries other DNA sequences with the same CDR3. V is TRBV18 and J is TRBJ2-5; 7 bases fit TRBD1. The CDR3 is made up of 14 amino acids. Unmatched junction bases numbered 5, after V lost 6 bases and J lost 1 base. Germline CDR1 KGHSH, CDR2 LQKENI. CDR3 in DNA: TGTGCCAGCTCGCCGACAGGGCCCCAAGAGACCCAGTACTTC. Its translation is CASSPTGPQETQYF. Supplemented by reference TRBV18 and TRBJ2-5, the full variable domain reads NAGVMQNPRHLVRRRGQEARLRCSPMKGHSHVYWYRQLPEEGLKFMVYLQKENIIDESGMPKERFSAEFPKEGPSILRIQQVVRGDSAAYFCASSPTGPQETQYFGPGTRLLVL.

J is TRBJ2-5 and V is TRBV19, with a possible D match to TRBD1 (5 bases). V gave up 6 bases and J gave up 1 base, with 15 bases separating them. The CDR3 length is 15 residues. Germline values: CDR1 LNHDA, CDR2 SQIVND (reference sequence). The CDR3 spells CASRTKGAVQETQYF. For the CDR3, the DNA is TGTGCCAGTAGAACTAAAGGGGCAGTCCAAGAGACCCAGTACTTC.

This clone has only one observation. CDR3 loop: CASSQVRGSYNEQFF. As DNA, the CDR3 is TGTGCCAGCAGCCAAGTGAGGGGCTCCTACAATGAGCAGTTCTTC. This rearrangement joins TRBV4-2 to TRBJ2-1; the D call may be TRBD1 or TRBD2 (5 bases each). V was trimmed by 1 base and J by 0 bases, leaving 7 bases between them. CDR3 length equals 15 residues. CDR1 is LGHNA, CDR2 YNFKEQ, per germline.

CDR3 in amino acids: CASSLVGETQYF. In DNA form, the CDR3 reads TGCGCCAGCAGCTTGGTTGGTGAGACCCAGTACTTC. The J gene is TRBJ2-5, the V gene TRBV5-1; D gene unclear. Trimming took off 0 bases at V and 5 bases at J, with 5 bases between the two ends. Looked up from germline, CDR1 is SGHRS and CDR2 is YFSETQ. This CDR3 contains 12 residues.

The chain recombines TRBV27 with TRBJ2-7; TRBD2 is a possible D gene (6 bases). Trimming left V 6 bases short and J 6 bases short, with 18 bases between. The V gene's germline CDR1 is MNHEY and CDR2 SMNVEV (reference sequence). CDR3 size: 14 residues. CDR3 nucleotide sequence: TGTGCCAGCAGGATAACTGAGCAGGGAGGCGAGCAGTACTTC. It codes for CASRITEQGGEQYF.

This rearrangement joins TRBV5-1 to TRBJ2-5; D remains ambiguous. Trimming shortened V by 2 bases and J by 0 bases, and 8 bases separated the two germline ends. The CDR3 extends over 14 amino acids. Germline V gives CDR1 SGHRS, CDR2 YFSETQ. CDR3 loop: CASSLSTDQETQYF. CDR3 sequence (DNA): TGCGCCAGCAGCTTATCTACGGACCAAGAGACCCAGTACTTC.

The chain employs TRBV6-6 and TRBJ1-6, with a weak D call TRBD1 (5 bases). The CDR3 consists of 15 residues. Germline loops: CDR1 MNHNY, CDR2 SVGAGI (reference sequence). Trimming removed 8 bases from V and 9 bases from J, with 20 bases in between. CDR3 loop: CASETRGVSSSPLHF. CDR3 nucleotide sequence: TGTGCCAGCGAAACGAGAGGGGTGAGTTCTTCACCCCTCCACTTT.

This clone has only a few counts. This chain links TRBV6-1 with TRBJ1-5; tentatively, D is TRBD1 (6 bases). The CDR3 is made up of 16 amino acids. CDR1 is MNHNS, CDR2 SASEGT, per germline. The V gene lost 4 bases and the J gene lost 0 bases, with 13 bases spanning the gap. The CDR3 nucleotides are TGTGCCAGCAGTGCTAACAGGGTGTATAGCAATCAGCCCCAGCATTTT. It encodes CASSANRVYSNQPQHF.

J is TRBJ1-6 and V is TRBV5-1, with TRBD1 as a possible D gene (6 bases). This CDR3 has 15 residues. Trimming stripped 5 bases from V and 5 bases from J, with 14 bases between. Germline CDR1 and CDR2: SGHRS and YFSETQ. For the CDR3, the DNA is TGCGCCAGCAGTAATCTACAGGGTGATAATTCACCCCTCCACTTT. Protein: CASSNLQGDNSPLHF.

The gene calls are TRBV28 and TRBJ1-5, with D tentatively TRBD1 (5 bases). Trimming took 4 bases from V and 6 from J, leaving 22 bases between them. The CDR3 has 17 amino acids. In germline, CDR1 is MDHEN, CDR2 SYDVKM. The chain's CDR3 is CASSSFREGAGSQPQHF. The DNA of the CDR3 is TGTGCCAGCAGTTCATTCCGAGAAGGGGCTGGTAGTCAGCCCCAGCATTTT.

This clone was found a few times. The chain has TRBV11-1 and TRBJ2-1; no definite D call. The CDR3 loop spans 14 amino acids. CDR1 is SGHAT, CDR2 FQDESV, per germline (reference sequence). Deletions cut 0 bases from V and 4 bases from J, with 7 bases between. In DNA, the CDR3 is TGTGCCAGCAGCTTAGCCGGGCCGTACAATGAGCAGTTCTTC. This codes for CASSLAGPYNEQFF.